This entry lists 27 T cell receptor beta chains sequenced from one sample in a study of cytomegalovirus exposure and HLA in healthy donors. The PCR had 60 Vbeta and 13 Jbeta primers. Generated by immunoSEQ multiplex PCR, the TCRdb table keeps only in-frame clones and is missing some. Of about 160,000 clones in the sample, 82% were seen once. Sequencing was carried out using PBMCs. These receptors came from a girl aged 2 to 10 in good health and CMV-seropositive.

Here the CDR3 reads CASSVISPQAGTEAFF. The DNA of the CDR3 is TGTGCCAGCAGTGTCATTTCCCCGCAGGCGGGAACTGAAGCTTTCTTT. The rearrangement uses TRBV2 and TRBJ1-1; D not resolved. The CDR3 covers 16 residues. Germline CDR1 SNHLY, CDR2 FYNNEI. V was clipped by 4 bases and J by 5 bases, with 20 bases between them.

This chain links TRBV19 with TRBJ1-4; unclear D gene. This CDR3 has 14 amino acids. From germline, CDR1 is LNHDA and CDR2 SQIVND (reference sequence). V lost 5 bases and J 4 bases, leaving 11 bases between the germline ends. CDR3 nucleotides: TGTGCCAGTAGTTTCCGACGGAGTAATGAAAAACTGTTTTTT. It encodes CASSFRRSNEKLFF.

This chain connects TRBV10-1 to TRBJ2-1, with 7 nucleotides matching TRBD1. This CDR3 spans 13 amino acids. Losses at the gene ends were 7 bases for V and 8 bases for J; bases not matched to a gene: 8. In germline, CDR1 is WNHNN, CDR2 SYGVQD (reference sequence). This chain's CDR3 is CASTPGGKDEQFF. Here the CDR3 DNA reads TGCGCCAGCACTCCAGGGGGAAAAGATGAGCAGTTCTTC.

The table lists this clone with a count of one. CDR3 sequence (DNA): TGTGCCAGTAGTATGGGCGTCTCTCGGCAGGCCGCGAACACCGGGGAGCTGTTTTTT. This translates into CASSMGVSRQAANTGELFF. The chain combines TRBV19 with TRBJ2-2; D gene ambiguous. The CDR3 runs to 19 residues. With 3 bases removed from V and 0 bases from J, the gap between germline ends came to 20 bases. The germline V gene has CDR1 LNHDA and CDR2 SQIVND (reference sequence). Combining the CDR3 with reference TRBV19 and TRBJ2-2 gives the whole variable domain DGGITQSPKYLFRKEGQNVTLSCEQNLNHDAMYWYRQDPGQGLRLIYYSQIVNDFQKGDIAEGYSVSREKKESFPLTVTSAQKNPTAFYLCASSMGVSRQAANTGELFFGEGSRLTVL.

V gene TRBV10-3 combines with J gene TRBJ2-7; tentative D call: TRBD1 (5 bases). The germline V gene encodes CDR1 ENHRY and CDR2 SYGVKD. This CDR3 contains 14 residues. Between the trimmed V and J ends, which lost 4 bases and 6 bases, there was a span of 16 bases. The DNA of the CDR3 is TGTGCCATCAGTGCCGGACAAGGGGATCGCGAGCAGTACTTC. The encoded protein is CAISAGQGDREQYF.

The rearrangement joins TRBV7-8 to TRBJ1-4; tentative D call: TRBD1 (6 bases). The germline V and J ends were trimmed by 2 bases and 8 bases, with 12 bases remaining between them. Per germline, CDR1 SGHVS and CDR2 FQNEAQ. The CDR3 is 14 amino acids. CDR3 DNA sequence: TGTGCCAGCAGCTTACAAGGAAGGGGGGAAAAACTGTTTTTT. Translating it yields CASSLQGRGEKLFF.

This chain links TRBV28 with TRBJ2-7; 9 bases agree with TRBD2. Germline V gene lookup returns CDR1 MDHEN and CDR2 SYDVKM. The CDR3 length is 15 residues. Trimming cost V 3 bases and J 6 bases; bases outside gene matches: 9. This CDR3 is CASSFLSGSDGEQYF. CDR3 coding DNA: TGTGCCAGCAGTTTCCTTAGCGGGAGTGACGGCGAGCAGTACTTC.

The V and J genes are TRBV5-4 and TRBJ2-1, with a possible D match to TRBD2 (6 bases). Germline CDR1 and CDR2: SGHNT and YYREEE (reference sequence). Trimming left V 0 bases short and J 3 bases short, with 13 bases between. There are 16 residues in the CDR3. The CDR3 DNA follows: TGTGCCAGCAGCTTGGGAGCGGGTTCCCACTACAATGAGCAGTTCTTC. This encodes CASSLGAGSHYNEQFF.

The CDR3 is CASRNNPGGSTEAFF. The CDR3 coding sequence is TGTGCCAGTAGGAATAACCCCGGGGGGAGCACTGAAGCTTTCTTT. The genes are TRBV19 and TRBJ1-1; the D gene is possibly TRBD1 (5 bases). V was trimmed by 6 bases and J by 4 bases, leaving 18 bases between them. This CDR3 comprises 15 residues. The germline CDR1 and CDR2 sequences are LNHDA and SQIVND (reference sequence).

V and J are TRBV27 and TRBJ2-2; the match to TRBD2 covers 10 bases. V dropped 3 bases and J dropped 5; count of bases not matched to a gene: 9. The CDR3 covers 17 residues. CDR1 and CDR2 from the germline V gene are MNHEY and SMNVEV (reference sequence). CDR3 loop: CASSLRSPSGRTGELFF. The CDR3 DNA follows: TGTGCCAGCAGTTTGCGTTCCCCTAGCGGGAGAACCGGGGAGCTGTTTTTT.

This clone was counted once. The chain has TRBV18 and TRBJ2-5; no reliable D call. CDR1 is KGHSH and CDR2 is LQKENI in the germline V gene. The germline V and J ends were trimmed by 6 bases and 2 bases, with 10 bases remaining between them. The CDR3 is made up of 13 amino acids. The chain's CDR3 is CASSPGSQETQYF. The CDR3 nucleotides are TGTGCCAGCTCGCCCGGGTCGCAAGAGACCCAGTACTTC.

V gene TRBV5-1 combines with J gene TRBJ2-5; 10 bases match TRBD2. CDR3 length equals 16 residues. Looked up from germline, CDR1 is SGHRS and CDR2 is YFSETQ. V was clipped by 0 bases and J by 0 bases; unmatched bases: 2. CDR3 in DNA: TGCGCCAGCAGCTTGGCGACTAGCGGGTACCAAGAGACCCAGTACTTC. This codes for CASSLATSGYQETQYF.

This chain connects TRBV28 to TRBJ2-2; D gene ambiguous. V dropped 6 bases and J dropped 4 bases, with 15 bases sitting between them. This CDR3 comprises 15 residues. The germline gives CDR1 MDHEN, CDR2 SYDVKM. CDR3 coding DNA: TGTGCCAGCAGCTCCCTAGGAGTGGGCACCGGGGAGCTGTTTTTT. As protein: CASSSLGVGTGELFF.

DNA for the CDR3: TGTGCCTGGAGTGGGGGGCGGAACTATGGCTACACCTTC. This codes for CAWSGGRNYGYTF. V is TRBV30 and J is TRBJ1-2; TRBD1 might be the D (6 bases). The CDR3 length is 13 residues. Germline V lookup: CDR1 GTSNPN, CDR2 SVGIG (reference sequence). Trimming left V 1 base short and J 2 bases short, with 8 bases between.

The gene calls are TRBV5-1 and TRBJ2-3, with 11 positions matching TRBD2. The CDR3 spans 19 residues. Germline CDR1 reads SGHRS; CDR2 reads YFSETQ. Trimming took 2 bases from V and 0 from J; bases not matched to a gene: 11. Here the CDR3 DNA reads TGCGCCAGCAGCTTATATCCGGGACTAGCGGATTCTAGCACAGATACGCAGTATTTT. It translates to CASSLYPGLADSSTDTQYF. Full variable domain (rest looked up from reference TRBV5-1 and TRBJ2-3): KAGVTQTPRYLIKTRGQQVTLSCSPISGHRSVSWYQQTPGQGLQFLFEYFSETQRNKGNFPGRFSGRQFSNSRSEMNVSTLELGDSALYLCASSLYPGLADSSTDTQYFGPGTRLTVL.

This chain links TRBV2 with TRBJ2-3; 7 bases fit TRBD1. Trimming removed 6 bases from V and 0 bases from J; junction bases left unmatched: 12. Germline V gives CDR1 SNHLY, CDR2 FYNNEI. This CDR3 comprises 17 residues. This CDR3 is CASRPSVGQPSTDTQYF. The CDR3 DNA reads TGTGCCAGCAGGCCTAGTGTGGGACAGCCTAGCACAGATACGCAGTATTTT. The entire variable domain, with the rest obtained from reference TRBV2 and TRBJ2-3, is as follows: EPEVTQTPSHQVTQMGQEVILRCVPISNHLYFYWYRQILGQKVEFLVSFYNNEISEKSEIFDDQFSVERPDGSNFTLKIRSTKLEDSAMYFCASRPSVGQPSTDTQYFGPGTRLTVL.

The chain joins TRBV30 to TRBJ2-5; perhaps TRBD2 as D (5 bases). Per the germline V gene, CDR1 is GTSNPN and CDR2 is SVGIG (reference sequence). The V gene lost 1 base and the J gene lost 3 bases, with 6 bases spanning the gap. The CDR3 consists of 12 residues. The CDR3 DNA follows: TGTGCCTGGAGTGGAGCGGAAGAGACCCAGTACTTC. It translates to CAWSGAEETQYF.

A few counts support this clone. The chain couples TRBV7-9 to TRBJ1-3, with D unresolved. Germline V CDR1 and CDR2: SEHNR, FQNEAQ (reference sequence). V lost 6 bases to trimming and J lost 0 bases, with 15 bases between them. The CDR3 spans 16 residues. In DNA form, the CDR3 reads TGTGCCAGCAGTCGTTCGACACCAGACTCTGGAAACACCATATATTTT. It encodes CASSRSTPDSGNTIYF.

This clone came up once. The chain has TRBV28 and TRBJ2-7; D gene unclear. CDR1 and CDR2 from the germline V gene are MDHEN and SYDVKM. The length of the CDR3 is 12 residues. Deletions cut 6 bases from V and 4 bases from J, with 10 bases between. This chain's CDR3 is CASSRTRYEQYF. The CDR3 nucleotides are TGTGCCAGCAGCCGTACCAGGTACGAGCAGTACTTC. The whole variable domain, remainder taken from reference TRBV28 and TRBJ2-7, is DVKVTQSSRYLVKRTGEKVFLECVQDMDHENMFWYRQDPGLGLRLIYFSYDVKMKEKGDIPEGYSVSREKKERFSLILESASTNQTSMYLCASSRTRYEQYFGPGTRLTVT.

The J gene is TRBJ2-2, the V gene TRBV27; 9 positions agree with TRBD1. J was trimmed by 1 base and V by 4 bases; bases with no gene match: 7. The CDR3 is made up of 17 amino acids. Germline V gene data show CDR1 as MNHEY and CDR2 as SMNVEV (reference sequence). The CDR3 DNA reads as TGTGCCAGCAGTTCGATACGGGGACAGGGGAACACCGGGGAGCTGTTTTTT. It specifies CASSSIRGQGNTGELFF.

This chain links TRBV9 with TRBJ2-1; the match to TRBD2 covers 10 bases. Germline-derived CDR1 and CDR2 are SGDLS and YYNGEE. V was clipped by 3 bases and J by 8 bases; unmatched bases: 11. The CDR3 has 16 residues. CDR3 coding DNA: TGTGCCAGCAGCGACCCAGCGGGAGGGACCTTCGATGAGCAGTTCTTC. Its translation: CASSDPAGGTFDEQFF.

The V gene is TRBV6-5, the J gene TRBJ1-1, with D maybe TRBD1 (5 bases). The germline CDR1 and CDR2 sequences are MNHEY and SVGAGI. The CDR3 spans 14 residues. Trimming removed 5 bases from V and 1 base from J, with 11 bases in between. Here the CDR3 reads CASSASQENTEAFF. CDR3 sequence (DNA): TGTGCCAGCAGTGCGTCACAGGAGAACACTGAAGCTTTCTTT.

The chain links TRBV25-1 to TRBJ2-5; D gene ambiguous. The germline gives CDR1 MGHDK, CDR2 SYGVNS. The CDR3 consists of 13 residues. V was trimmed by 4 bases and J by 2 bases, leaving 8 bases between them. CDR3 coding DNA: TGTGCCAGCAGTGGAGCAATGCAAGAGACCCAGTACTTC. Residues: CASSGAMQETQYF.

This rearrangement joins TRBV4-2 to TRBJ2-7, with 9 bases matching TRBD2. Losses at the gene ends were 1 base for V and 2 bases for J; bases not matched to a gene: 6. The CDR3 spans 16 residues. Germline CDR1 is LGHNA and CDR2 is YNFKEQ. CDR3: CASSQAATSGPYEQYF. Here the CDR3 DNA reads TGTGCCAGCAGCCAAGCGGCGACTAGCGGTCCCTACGAGCAGTACTTC.

The V call is TRBV6-1, the J call TRBJ2-7; TRBD2 agrees at 10 bases. The CDR3 loop spans 15 amino acids. V lost 2 bases, J lost 4 bases, and 5 bases stayed unmatched. CDR1 and CDR2 from the germline V gene are MNHNS and SASEGT. The CDR3, as DNA: TGTGCCAGCAGTGAATGGGCTAGCGGGAGTTACGAGCAGTACTTC. Translating gives CASSEWASGSYEQYF.

This clone was found once. The chain recombines TRBV27 with TRBJ2-2; the match to TRBD2 covers 10 bases. From germline, CDR1 is MNHEY and CDR2 SMNVEV (reference sequence). The V segment lost 3 bases and the J segment 0 bases; nucleotides outside the gene matches: 1. The CDR3 has 16 residues. In DNA, the CDR3 is TGTGCCAGCAGTTTGGGACTAGCGCCGAACACCGGGGAGCTGTTTTTT. It specifies CASSLGLAPNTGELFF.

V usage is TRBV5-6 and J usage is TRBJ2-2, with D possibly being TRBD1 (6 bases). V shed 5 bases and J shed 4 bases, with 15 bases lying between them. The CDR3 spans 15 residues. Germline V gene data show CDR1 as SGHDT and CDR2 as YYEEEE. CDR3 amino acids: CASRDSGRGTGELFF. CDR3 coding DNA: TGTGCCAGCAGGGATTCGGGCAGGGGCACCGGGGAGCTGTTTTTT.